This entry describes one T cell receptor beta chain. PCR was performed a second time for 7 to 11 cycles using a sample-barcoded 5' primer and a J-beta primer mix. One entry per CDR3 protein, called by TCRdb with MiXCR from the 5' RACE reads. This table has roughly 680,000 distinct CDR3 sequences, around 52% appearing once. This entry belongs to a study of blood T cells in healthy people across ages. Samples each had at least 6 micrograms of total RNA extracted. With V trimmed by 6 bases and J by 8 bases, 16 bases remained unmatched. Germline CDR1 and CDR2: SQVTM and ANQGSEA. The CDR3 contains 15 residues.

The source is a woman of 80 years or more in good health. The chain links TRBV29-1 to TRBJ1-5; 7 nucleotides line up with TRBD1. Sequencing input: blood. CDR3 nucleotides: TGCAGCGTCGCTGTCTCTGCAGGGGGTAGCGAGCCCCAGCATTTT. It specifies CSVAVSAGGSEPQHF. The full variable domain, in which reference TRBV29-1 and TRBJ1-5 provide the parts outside the CDR3, is SAVISQKPSRDICQRGTSLTIQCQVDSQVTMMFWYRQQPGQSLTLIATANQGSEATYESGFVIDKFPISRPNLTFSTLTVSNMSPEDSSIYLCSVAVSAGGSEPQHFGDGTRLSIL.